The source of this T cell receptor beta chain is a study of shared clonotypes between healthy human individuals. This clone was seen a few times. Original processing notes: As immunoSEQ supplied junction-only sequences (without quality scores), filtering differed. Profiling relied on immunoSEQ multiplex PCR, and the TCRdb table lists in-frame clones only, not all of them. That table is the source of V, J and clone size, and D and trimming were worked out from the DNA. This sample yields millions of clones, of which roughly 93% are seen a single time; 0.35% to 0.5% belongs to the top ten. Sequencing used naive CD4+ T cells from PBMCs. Subset given: CD45RA+ positively selected. The sequence came from a man between 18 and 35 years old in good health. Some clones in this sample may be carry-over from other donors' samples.

CDR3 protein: CASGTEEYTGELFF. CDR3 DNA sequence: TGTGCTAGTGGCACCGAGGAGTACACCGGGGAGCTGTTTTTT. The chain is built from TRBV12-5 and TRBJ2-2; no clear D. The CDR3 runs 14 residues. Trimming removed 6 bases at V and 3 bases at J, with 11 bases between. Germline CDR1 LGHNT, CDR2 FRNRAP.